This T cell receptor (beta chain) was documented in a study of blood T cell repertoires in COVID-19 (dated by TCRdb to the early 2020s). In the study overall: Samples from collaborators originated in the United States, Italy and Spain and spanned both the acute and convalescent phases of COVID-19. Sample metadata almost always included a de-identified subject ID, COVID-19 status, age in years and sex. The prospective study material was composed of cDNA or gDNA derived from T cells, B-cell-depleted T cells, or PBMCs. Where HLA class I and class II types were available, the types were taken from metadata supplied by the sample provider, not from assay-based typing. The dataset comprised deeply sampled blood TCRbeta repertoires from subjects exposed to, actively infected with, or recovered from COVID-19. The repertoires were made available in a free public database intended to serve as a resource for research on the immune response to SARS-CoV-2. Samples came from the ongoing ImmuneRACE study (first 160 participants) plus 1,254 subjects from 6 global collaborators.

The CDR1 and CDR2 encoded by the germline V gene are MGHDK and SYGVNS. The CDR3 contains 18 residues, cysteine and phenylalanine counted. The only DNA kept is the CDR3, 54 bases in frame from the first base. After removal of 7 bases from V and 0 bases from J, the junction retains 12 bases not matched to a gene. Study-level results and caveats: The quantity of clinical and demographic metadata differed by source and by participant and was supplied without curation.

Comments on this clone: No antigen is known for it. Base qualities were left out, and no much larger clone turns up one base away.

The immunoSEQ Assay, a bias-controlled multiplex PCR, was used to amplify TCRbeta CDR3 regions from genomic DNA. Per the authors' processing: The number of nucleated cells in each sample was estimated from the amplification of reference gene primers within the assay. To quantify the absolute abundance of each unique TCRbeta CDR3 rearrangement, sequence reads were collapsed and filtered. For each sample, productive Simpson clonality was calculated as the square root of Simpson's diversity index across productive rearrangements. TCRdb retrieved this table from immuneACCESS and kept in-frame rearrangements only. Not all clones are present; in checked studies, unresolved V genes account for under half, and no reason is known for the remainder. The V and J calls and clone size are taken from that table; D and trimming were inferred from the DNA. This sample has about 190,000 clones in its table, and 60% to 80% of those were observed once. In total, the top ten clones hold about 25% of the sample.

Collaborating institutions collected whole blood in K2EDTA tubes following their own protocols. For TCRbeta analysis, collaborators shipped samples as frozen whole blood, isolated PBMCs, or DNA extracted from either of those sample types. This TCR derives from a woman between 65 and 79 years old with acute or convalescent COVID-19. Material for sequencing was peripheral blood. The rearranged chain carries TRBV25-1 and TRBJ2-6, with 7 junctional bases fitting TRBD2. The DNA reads TGTGCCAGCAAAGCCAGCGGGACTGAGTTCTCTGGGGCCAACGTCCTGACTTTC. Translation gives CASKASGTEFSGANVLTF.